This T cell receptor beta chain was recorded in a study of cytomegalovirus exposure and HLA in healthy donors. In the study overall: Most donors, around 81% of around 400 genotyped, fell in the Caucasian-associated ancestry cluster. Study-level findings and limits: A later analysis linked a missense DCLRE1C variant to TCR beta V- and J-gene trimming. In vitro testing confirmed a few CMV-associated chains as specific for CMV antigens.

Comments on this clone: Its antigen is not known.

PCR was performed using 60 Vbeta and 13 Jbeta primers. Assay used: immunoSEQ multiplex PCR; TCRdb lists only in-frame clones, some missing. The repertoire has 150,000 or so clones, roughly 80% of them found once; the top ten carry under 2.5%. Donors likely had unrecorded immune exposures despite being nominally healthy when sampled. The sequenced material came from PBMCs. The receptor's source is a man in his fifties in good health and CMV-seropositive.

The CDR3 coding sequence is TGTGCCAGTAGTACCTCAACAGTCCTGAACACTGAAGCTTTCTTT. It specifies CASSTSTVLNTEAFF. This rearrangement joins TRBV19 to TRBJ1-1; D unclear. With 4 bases removed from V and 0 bases from J, the gap between germline ends came to 12 bases. The CDR3 consists of 15 residues. CDR1 and CDR2 from the germline V gene are LNHDA and SQIVND (reference sequence).